This TCR beta chain was obtained from a study of T cells in Graves' hyperthyroidism and ophthalmopathy. Researchers took RNA transcripts and amplified the TCR beta CDR3 regions from them. The HTBI primer set drove a first-round RT-PCR of the TCR CDR3. TCRdb processed the multiplex PCR reads anew with MiXCR; each CDR3 protein has one entry. The sample holds 400,000 to 600,000 distinct CDR3 sequences; 15% to 20% are singletons and the top ten take 25% to 35%. In its sample, this clonotype was seen a few times. The antigen is not known. Whole-study results and caveats: A model built on 13 V-J features separated ophthalmopathy from stable hyperthyroidism.

Trimming removed 5 bases at V and 7 bases at J, with 14 bases between. The CDR3 length is 14 residues. The V gene's germline CDR1 is SGHAT and CDR2 FQDESV (reference sequence). The J gene is TRBJ2-2, the V gene TRBV11-1; D could derive from TRBD1 or TRBD2 (5 bases each). This clonotype originated in a woman in her 30s with Graves' ophthalmopathy. The sequencing sample was made of blood. The DNA of the CDR3 is TGTGCCAGCAGCCCTGTACGGGGCGGCGGGGAGCTGTTTTTT. Translation gives CASSPVRGGGELFF.